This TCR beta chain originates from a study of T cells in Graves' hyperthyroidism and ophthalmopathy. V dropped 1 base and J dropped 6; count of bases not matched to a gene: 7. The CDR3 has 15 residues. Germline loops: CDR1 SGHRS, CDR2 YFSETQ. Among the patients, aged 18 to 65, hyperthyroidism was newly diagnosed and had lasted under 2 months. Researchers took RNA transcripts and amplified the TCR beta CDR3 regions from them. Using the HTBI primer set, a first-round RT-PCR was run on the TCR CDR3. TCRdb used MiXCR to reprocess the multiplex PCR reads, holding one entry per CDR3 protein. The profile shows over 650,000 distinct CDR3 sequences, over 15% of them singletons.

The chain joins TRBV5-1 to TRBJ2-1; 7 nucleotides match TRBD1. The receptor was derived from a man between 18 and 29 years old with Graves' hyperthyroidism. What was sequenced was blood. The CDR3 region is CASSLTGTEINEQFF. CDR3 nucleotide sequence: TGCGCCAGCAGCTTGACCGGGACAGAAATCAATGAGCAGTTCTTC.